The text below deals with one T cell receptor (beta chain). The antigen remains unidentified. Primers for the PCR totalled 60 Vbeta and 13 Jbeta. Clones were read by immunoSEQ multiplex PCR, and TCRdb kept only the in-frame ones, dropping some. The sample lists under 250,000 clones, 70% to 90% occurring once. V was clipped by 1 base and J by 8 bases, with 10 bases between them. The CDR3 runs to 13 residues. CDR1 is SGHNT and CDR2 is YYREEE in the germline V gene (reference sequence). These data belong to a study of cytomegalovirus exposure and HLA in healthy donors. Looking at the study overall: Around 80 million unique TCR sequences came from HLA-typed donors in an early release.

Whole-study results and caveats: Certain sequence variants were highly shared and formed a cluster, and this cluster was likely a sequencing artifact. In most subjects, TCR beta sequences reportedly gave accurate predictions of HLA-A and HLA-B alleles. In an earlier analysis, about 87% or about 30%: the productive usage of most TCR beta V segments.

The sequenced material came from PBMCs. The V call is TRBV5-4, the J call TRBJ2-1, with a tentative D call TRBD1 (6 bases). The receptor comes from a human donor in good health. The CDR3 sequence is CASSLTGFDEQFF. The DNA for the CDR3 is TGTGCCAGCAGCTTGACAGGGTTCGATGAGCAGTTCTTC.